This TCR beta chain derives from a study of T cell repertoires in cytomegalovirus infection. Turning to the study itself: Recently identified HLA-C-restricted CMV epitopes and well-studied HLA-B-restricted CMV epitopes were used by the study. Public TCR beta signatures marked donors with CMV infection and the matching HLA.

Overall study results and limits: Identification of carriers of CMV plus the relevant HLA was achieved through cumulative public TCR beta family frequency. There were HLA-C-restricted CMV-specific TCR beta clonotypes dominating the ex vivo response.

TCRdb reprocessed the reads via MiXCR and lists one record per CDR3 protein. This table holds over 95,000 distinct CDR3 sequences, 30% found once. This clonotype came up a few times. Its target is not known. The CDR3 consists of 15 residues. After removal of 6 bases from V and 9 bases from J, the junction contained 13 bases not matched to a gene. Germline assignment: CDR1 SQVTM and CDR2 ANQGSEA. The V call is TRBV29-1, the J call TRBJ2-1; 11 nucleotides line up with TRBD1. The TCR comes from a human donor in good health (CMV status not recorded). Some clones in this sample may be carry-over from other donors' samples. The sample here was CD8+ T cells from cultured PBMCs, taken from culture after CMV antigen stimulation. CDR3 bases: TGCAGCGTGGTGGATTTGGACAGGGGGCTCGGTGAGCAGTTCTTC. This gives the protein CSVVDLDRGLGEQFF.